These 24 T cell receptor beta chains were sequenced from one sample in a study of blood T cell repertoires in COVID-19. Here immunoSEQ multiplex PCR was the method, and the copy in TCRdb shows in-frame clones only, minus some. This table has some 120,000 clones, around 85% appearing once. The sequencing sample was made of peripheral blood. Receptor source: a man in his sixties with acute or convalescent COVID-19.

The gene calls are TRBV7-2 and TRBJ2-5; D is perhaps TRBD2 (5 bases). The CDR3 has 13 residues. Germline V gene lookup returns CDR1 SGHTA and CDR2 FQGNSA. V lost 4 bases and J 0 bases, leaving 6 bases between the germline ends. DNA for the CDR3: TGTGCCAGCAGCTCGGACTACCAAGAGACCCAGTACTTC. It specifies CASSSDYQETQYF.

The chain carries TRBV6-6 and TRBJ2-4; TRBD1 aligns across 7 bases. The CDR3 covers 13 residues. CDR1 is MNHNY and CDR2 is SVGAGI in the germline V gene (reference sequence). The V segment lost 6 bases and the J segment 7 bases; nucleotides outside the gene matches: 6. The DNA for the CDR3 is TGTGCCAGCAGGACAGGGTCGGGGAACATTCAGTACTTC. Translating gives CASRTGSGNIQYF.

This sequence joins TRBV29-1 and TRBJ2-1, with TRBD1 as a possible D gene (5 bases). Germline CDR1 is SQVTM and CDR2 is ANQGSEA. V gave up 5 bases and J gave up 12 bases, with 17 bases separating them. The CDR3 has 12 residues. CDR3 in amino acids: CSVTTYNRGQFF. The DNA for the CDR3 is TGCAGCGTTACGACTTACAATAGGGGGCAGTTCTTC.

The chain uses TRBV7-8 and TRBJ2-3; D might be TRBD2 (5 bases). V lost 1 base, J lost 3 bases, and 11 bases lay in between. The CDR3 runs 15 residues. Germline CDR1 reads SGHVS; CDR2 reads FQNEAQ. The CDR3 bases are TGTGCCAGCAGCTTAGAGGGAGATAAGACAGATACGCAGTATTTT. Protein: CASSLEGDKTDTQYF. The full variable domain, completed using reference TRBV7-8 and TRBJ2-3, is GAGVSQSPRYKVAKRGQDVALRCDPISGHVSLFWYQQALGQGPEFLTYFQNEAQLDKSGLPSDRFFAERPEGSVSTLKIQRTQQEDSAVYLCASSLEGDKTDTQYFGPGTRLTVL.

V gene TRBV5-1 combines with J gene TRBJ2-2; D possibly corresponds to TRBD2 (5 bases). Germline V gene data show CDR1 as SGHRS and CDR2 as YFSETQ. There are 14 residues in the CDR3. Between the trimmed V and J ends, which lost 0 bases and 5 bases, there was a span of 8 bases. CDR3 residues: CASSLDSATGELFF. CDR3 coding DNA: TGCGCCAGCAGCTTGGATAGCGCTACCGGGGAGCTGTTTTTT.

This sequence joins TRBV27 and TRBJ1-1; TRBD1 aligns across 8 bases. CDR3 length: 17 amino acids. The V segment lost 0 bases and the J segment 0 bases; nucleotides outside the gene matches: 6. Germline V lookup: CDR1 MNHEY, CDR2 SMNVEV (reference sequence). CDR3 DNA: TGTGCCAGCAGTTTATCGGGACAGGTACATATGAACACTGAAGCTTTCTTT. It encodes CASSLSGQVHMNTEAFF.

CDR3 DNA: TGTGCCAGCAGTTTTTACGGGGGGGAGACCCAGTACTTC. This codes for CASSFYGGETQYF. This chain connects TRBV12-3 or TRBV12-4 to TRBJ2-5, with 7 bases lining up with TRBD2. This CDR3 is 13 amino acids long. The V and J ends lost 3 bases and 5 bases, in that order; junction bases with no gene match: 3.

This chain uses TRBV7-3 with TRBJ2-3; D is possibly TRBD2 (6 bases). Between the trimmed V and J ends, which lost 1 base and 3 bases, there was a span of 11 bases. The germline V gene encodes CDR1 SGHTA and CDR2 FQGTGA. This CDR3 is 15 amino acids long. CDR3 protein: CASSLRGVKTDTQYF. The CDR3 coding sequence is TGTGCCAGCAGCTTAAGGGGGGTTAAAACAGATACGCAGTATTTT.

This rearrangement joins TRBV10-3 to TRBJ1-6, with 7 bases aligning to TRBD1. The CDR3 length is 18 residues. Trimming at V came to 5 bases and at J to 0 bases, leaving 10 bases not matched to a gene. Germline-derived CDR1 and CDR2 are ENHRY and SYGVKD. The CDR3 loop is CAISPDRFGFSYNSPLHF. The CDR3 DNA follows: TGTGCCATCAGTCCGGACAGGTTTGGCTTCTCCTATAATTCACCCCTCCACTTT.

This rearrangement joins TRBV6-5 to TRBJ2-7; 9 positions match TRBD1. J gave up 4 bases and V 6 bases, and 10 bases lay outside the gene matches. CDR3 length: 15 amino acids. Germline V lookup: CDR1 MNHEY, CDR2 SVGAGI. The CDR3 reads CASSGTGDREYEQYF. CDR3 DNA sequence: TGTGCCAGCAGCGGTACCGGGGACAGGGAATACGAGCAGTACTTC.

This chain uses TRBV28 with TRBJ2-5, with 11 bases lining up with TRBD1. Germline values: CDR1 MDHEN, CDR2 SYDVKM. The CDR3 has 15 residues. V trimming: 4 bases; J trimming: 5 bases; junction bases outside the gene matches: 6. The CDR3 DNA sequence: TGTGCCAGCAGTTCAGGACAGGGGGCCGGGGAGACCCAGTACTTC. Translation gives CASSSGQGAGETQYF.

J is TRBJ2-3 and V is TRBV28; 9 bases align to TRBD1. The V and J ends lost 5 bases and 8 bases, in that order; junction bases with no gene match: 11. The germline CDR1 and CDR2 sequences are MDHEN and SYDVKM. The CDR3 has 15 amino acids. This CDR3 reads CASSPTHRGRGTQYF. Here the CDR3 DNA reads TGTGCCAGCAGTCCCACCCACAGGGGGCGGGGTACGCAGTATTTT.

The chain joins TRBV7-8 to TRBJ1-2; weak D call: TRBD1 (5 bases). Trimming stripped 0 bases from V and 8 bases from J, with 13 bases between. CDR1 SGHVS and CDR2 FQNEAQ come from the germline V gene. The CDR3 spans 14 residues. CDR3: CASSLAVAGRGYTF. The DNA of the CDR3 is TGTGCCAGCAGCTTAGCGGTGGCAGGGCGCGGCTACACCTTC.

This clone was detected a few times. The rearrangement links TRBV5-4 to TRBJ1-6, with a tentative D call TRBD1 (6 bases). Per germline, CDR1 SGHNT and CDR2 YYREEE (reference sequence). V shed 0 bases and J shed 7 bases, with 11 bases lying between them. The CDR3 sequence is 15 residues long. This chain's CDR3 is CASSLAGGRNSPLHF. CDR3 sequence (DNA): TGTGCCAGCAGCTTGGCGGGGGGCAGAAATTCACCCCTCCACTTT. Supplemented by reference TRBV5-4 and TRBJ1-6, the full variable domain reads ETGVTQSPTHLIKTRGQQVTLRCSSQSGHNTVSWYQQALGQGPQFIFQYYREEENGRGNFPPRFSGLQFPNYSSELNVNALELDDSALYLCASSLAGGRNSPLHFGNGTRLTVT.

This clone has a handful of counts. The rearrangement uses TRBV7-9 and TRBJ1-1; 7 bases fit TRBD1. The junction had 7 bases not matched to a gene; V was cut back by 2 bases and J by 1 base. The CDR3 contains 16 residues. The germline V gene encodes CDR1 SEHNR and CDR2 FQNEAQ (reference sequence). The DNA for the CDR3 is TGTGCCAGCAGCTTACCGGGCAGGGGGGAGAACACTGAAGCTTTCTTT. Its protein product is CASSLPGRGENTEAFF. Full variable domain (remainder filled in from reference TRBV7-9 and TRBJ1-1): DTGVSQNPRHKITKRGQNVTFRCDPISEHNRLYWYRQTLGQGPEFLTYFQNEAQLEKSRLLSDRFSAERPKGSFSTLEIQRTEQGDSAMYLCASSLPGRGENTEAFFGQGTRLTVV.

This sequence joins TRBV28 and TRBJ2-7, with D perhaps matching TRBD2 (5 bases). Between the trimmed V and J ends, which lost 3 bases and 0 bases, there was a span of 12 bases. CDR1 and CDR2 (germline): MDHEN, SYDVKM. CDR3 length equals 15 residues. In DNA form, the CDR3 reads TGTGCCAGCAGTTTTGGCGGACTGAGCTCCTACGAGCAGTACTTC. Residues: CASSFGGLSSYEQYF.

V usage is TRBV9 and J usage is TRBJ2-5; no clear D. The V end lost 3 bases, the J end lost 4 bases, and 10 bases lay between the germline ends. CDR3 size: 13 residues. Germline values: CDR1 SGDLS, CDR2 YYNGEE. In DNA form, the CDR3 reads TGTGCCAGCAGCGGAGGCTATTCAGAGACCCAGTACTTC. Translation: CASSGGYSETQYF.

This chain joins TRBV5-4 and TRBJ2-4; D is possibly TRBD2 (5 bases). The CDR3 runs 13 residues. The V end was cut by 0 bases, the J end by 5 bases, with 6 bases between. Germline CDR1 is SGHNT and CDR2 is YYREEE (reference sequence). The DNA for the CDR3 is TGTGCCAGCAGCTTGGTCGGGGAAAACATTCAGTACTTC. It is translated as CASSLVGENIQYF.

V gene TRBV29-1 combines with J gene TRBJ1-2; the match to TRBD1 covers 7 bases. The germline CDR1 and CDR2 sequences are SQVTM and ANQGSEA. The CDR3 contains 15 residues. The junction had 9 bases not matched to a gene; V was cut back by 0 bases and J by 5 bases. The CDR3: CSVEDQGRGKYGYTF. CDR3 nucleotides: TGCAGCGTTGAAGATCAGGGCAGGGGGAAGTATGGCTACACCTTC.

V usage is TRBV11-3 and J usage is TRBJ2-2, with D maybe TRBD2 (5 bases). The CDR3 is made up of 18 amino acids. V dropped 4 bases and J dropped 3 bases, with 21 bases sitting between them. Germline V gene sequence: CDR1 SGHNT, CDR2 YENEEA. The CDR3 sequence: CASSSDGGGGEHTGELFF. The DNA of the CDR3 is TGTGCCAGCAGCTCCGACGGTGGAGGTGGGGAGCACACCGGGGAGCTGTTTTTT.

This clone came up a few times. This chain links TRBV9 with TRBJ2-3, with D tentatively TRBD1 (5 bases). Germline values: CDR1 SGDLS, CDR2 YYNGEE. This CDR3 is 14 amino acids long. Trimming pared 4 bases from V and 6 bases from J, leaving 15 bases between. CDR3 region: CASSTQGVPDTQYF. In nucleotides, the CDR3 is TGTGCCAGCAGCACTCAAGGGGTCCCGGATACGCAGTATTTT. The whole variable domain, filled in from reference TRBV9 and TRBJ2-3, reads DSGVTQTPKHLITATGQRVTLRCSPRSGDLSVYWYQQSLDQGLQFLIQYYNGEERAKGNILERFSAQQFPDLHSELNLSSLELGDSALYFCASSTQGVPDTQYFGPGTRLTVL.

The V gene is TRBV18, the J gene TRBJ2-7; no reliable D call. The CDR3 spans 15 residues. Germline V gives CDR1 KGHSH, CDR2 LQKENI. The V end lost 5 bases, the J end lost 2 bases, and 16 bases lay between the germline ends. The CDR3 loop is CASSSIGTVTYEQYF. CDR3 in DNA: TGTGCCAGCTCATCTATAGGTACAGTTACCTACGAGCAGTACTTC.

The rearrangement links TRBV7-6 to TRBJ1-4, with 7 bases lining up with TRBD1. The germline V gene has CDR1 SGHVS and CDR2 FNYEAQ. The CDR3 is 15 amino acids. J was trimmed by 7 bases and V by 5 bases; bases with no gene match: 10. This CDR3 reads CASSTGDSPSEKLFF. The CDR3 region has the DNA TGTGCCAGCAGCACGGGGGACAGCCCTTCTGAAAAACTGTTTTTT. Combining the CDR3 with reference TRBV7-6 and TRBJ1-4 gives the whole variable domain GAGVSQSPRYKVTKRGQDVALRCDPISGHVSLYWYRQALGQGPEFLTYFNYEAQQDKSGLPNDRFSAERPEGSISTLTIQRTEQRDSAMYRCASSTGDSPSEKLFFGSGTQLSVL.

V gene TRBV5-6 combines with J gene TRBJ1-4; TRBD1 matches 11 bases. V shed 1 base and J 7 bases; nucleotides not matched to a gene: 9. The CDR3 is 17 residues long. Germline V CDR1 and CDR2: SGHDT, YYEEEE. CDR3 residues: CASSLRTGGGFSEKLFF. The CDR3 DNA reads TGTGCCAGCAGCTTGAGGACAGGGGGCGGATTTAGTGAAAAACTGTTTTTT.